Each of the 4 T cell receptor beta chains below was sequenced from the same sample in a study of glioma-infiltrating T cells after dendritic cell vaccination. Time point denoted: after dendritic cell vaccination, including at tumor progression/relapse. The table came from immunoSEQ multiplex PCR; TCRdb's copy has only in-frame clones and leaves some out. The data contain approximately 91,000 clones, more than 80% of them singletons. The source material was blood, sampled after dendritic cell vaccination. The receptor source for this set is a human donor with glioblastoma.

The chain couples TRBV10-3 to TRBJ2-3; a weak D match, TRBD2 (6 bases). Trimming cost V 6 bases and J 0 bases, with 10 bases left between them. The germline CDR1 and CDR2 sequences are ENHRY and SYGVKD. This CDR3 has 14 amino acids. The DNA for the CDR3 is TGTGCCATCAGGGCGGGACGCAGCACAGATACGCAGTATTTT. This translates into CAIRAGRSTDTQYF.

This clone came up a few times. This chain joins TRBV25-1 and TRBJ1-3; D unclear. The CDR3 is 13 amino acids. The germline V gene has CDR1 MGHDK and CDR2 SYGVNS. The ends were cut back, 3 bases at V and 9 bases at J, with 12 bases in the middle. CDR3: CASSELLAPTIYF. CDR3 nucleotides: TGTGCCAGCAGTGAGCTTCTTGCGCCCACCATATATTTT. Together with reference TRBV25-1 and TRBJ1-3, the CDR3 gives the full variable domain: EADIYQTPRYLVIGTGKKITLECSQTMGHDKMYWYQQDPGMELHLIHYSYGVNSTEKGDLSSESTVSRIRTEHFPLTLESARPSHTSQYLCASSELLAPTIYFGEGSWLTVV.

The V call is TRBV28, the J call TRBJ1-1; 10 nucleotides match TRBD1. Germline loops: CDR1 MDHEN, CDR2 SYDVKM. V was clipped by 8 bases and J by 7 bases; unmatched bases: 4. CDR3 length: 12 residues. This CDR3 is CASDRGRDEAFF. The CDR3 DNA sequence: TGTGCCAGCGACAGGGGGCGCGATGAAGCTTTCTTT.

The chain combines TRBV19 with TRBJ1-5, with 7 bases matching TRBD1. V gave up 7 bases and J gave up 0 bases; unmatched junction bases: 15. The CDR3 extends over 18 amino acids. The germline gives CDR1 LNHDA, CDR2 SQIVND (reference sequence). The CDR3 protein is CASTNRDSKIYSNQPQHF. The CDR3 DNA sequence: TGTGCCAGTACTAATAGGGACAGCAAGATTTATAGCAATCAGCCCCAGCATTTT.